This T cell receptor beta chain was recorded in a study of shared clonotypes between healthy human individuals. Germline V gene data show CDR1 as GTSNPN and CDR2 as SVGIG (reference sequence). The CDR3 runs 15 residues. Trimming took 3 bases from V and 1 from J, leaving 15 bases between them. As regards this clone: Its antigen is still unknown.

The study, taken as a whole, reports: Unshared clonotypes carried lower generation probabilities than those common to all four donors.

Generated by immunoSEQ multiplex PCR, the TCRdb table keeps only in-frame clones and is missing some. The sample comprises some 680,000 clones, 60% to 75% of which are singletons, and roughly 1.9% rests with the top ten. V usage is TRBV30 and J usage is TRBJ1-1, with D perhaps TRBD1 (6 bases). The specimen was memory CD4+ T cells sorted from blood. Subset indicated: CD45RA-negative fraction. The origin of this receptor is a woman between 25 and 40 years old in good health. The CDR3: CAWRPGLQGNTEAFF. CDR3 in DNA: TGTGCCTGGAGGCCCGGTTTACAGGGGAACACTGAAGCTTTCTTT.